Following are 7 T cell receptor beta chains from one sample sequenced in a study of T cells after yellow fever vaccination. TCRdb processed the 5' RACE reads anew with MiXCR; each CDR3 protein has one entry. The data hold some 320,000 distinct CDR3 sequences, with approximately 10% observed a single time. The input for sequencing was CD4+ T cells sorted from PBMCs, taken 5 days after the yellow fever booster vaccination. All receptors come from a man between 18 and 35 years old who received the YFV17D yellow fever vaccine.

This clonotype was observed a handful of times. CDR3 bases: TGTGCCAGCAGCTCCTCGGGCGGGGGGAAGACCCAGTACTTC. Its protein is CASSSSGGGKTQYF. This rearrangement joins TRBV5-6 to TRBJ2-5, with 8 bases identical to TRBD2. Losses at the gene ends were 3 bases for V and 6 bases for J; bases not matched to a gene: 7. Germline V gives CDR1 SGHDT, CDR2 YYEEEE. CDR3 length: 14 amino acids.

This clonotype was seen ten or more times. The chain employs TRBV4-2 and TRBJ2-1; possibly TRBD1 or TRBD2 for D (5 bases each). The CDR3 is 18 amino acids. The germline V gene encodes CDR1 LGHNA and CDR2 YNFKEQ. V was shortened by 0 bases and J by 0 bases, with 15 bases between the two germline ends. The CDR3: CASSQDKNGDPSYNEQFF. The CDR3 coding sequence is TGTGCCAGCAGCCAAGACAAAAACGGGGACCCCTCCTACAATGAGCAGTTCTTC.

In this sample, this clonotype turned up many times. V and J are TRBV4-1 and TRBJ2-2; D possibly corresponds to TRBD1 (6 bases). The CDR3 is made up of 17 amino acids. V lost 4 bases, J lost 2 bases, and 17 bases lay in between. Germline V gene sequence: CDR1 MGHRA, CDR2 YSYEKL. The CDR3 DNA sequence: TGCGCCAGCAGCCCCCCCGGGGCAGGGGATAACACCGGGGAGCTGTTTTTT. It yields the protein CASSPPGAGDNTGELFF.

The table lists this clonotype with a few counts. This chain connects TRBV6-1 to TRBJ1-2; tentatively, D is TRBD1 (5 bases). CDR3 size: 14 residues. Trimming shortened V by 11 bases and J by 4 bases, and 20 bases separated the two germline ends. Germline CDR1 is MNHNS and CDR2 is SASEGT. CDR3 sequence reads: CAGAWGREAYGYTF. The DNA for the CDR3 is TGTGCCGGCGCGTGGGGCAGGGAGGCCTATGGCTACACCTTC.

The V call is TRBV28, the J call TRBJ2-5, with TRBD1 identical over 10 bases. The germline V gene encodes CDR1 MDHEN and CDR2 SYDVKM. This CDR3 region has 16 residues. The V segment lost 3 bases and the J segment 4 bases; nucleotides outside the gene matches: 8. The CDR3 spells CASSFPGQGNSETQYF. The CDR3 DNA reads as TGTGCCAGCAGTTTCCCGGGACAGGGGAATTCAGAGACCCAGTACTTC.

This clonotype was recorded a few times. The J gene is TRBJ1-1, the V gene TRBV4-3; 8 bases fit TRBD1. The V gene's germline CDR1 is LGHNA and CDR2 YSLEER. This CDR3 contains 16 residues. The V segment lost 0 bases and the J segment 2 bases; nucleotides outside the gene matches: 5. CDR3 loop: CASSQDPTGGNTEAFF. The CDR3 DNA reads TGCGCCAGCAGCCAAGACCCTACAGGGGGTAACACTGAAGCTTTCTTT.

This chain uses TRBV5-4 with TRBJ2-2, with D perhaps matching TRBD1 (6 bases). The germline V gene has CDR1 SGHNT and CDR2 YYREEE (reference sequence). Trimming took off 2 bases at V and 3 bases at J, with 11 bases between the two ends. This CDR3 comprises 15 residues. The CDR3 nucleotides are TGTGCCAGCAGCTTTGGGGGCCTGGACACCGGGGAGCTGTTTTTT. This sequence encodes CASSFGGLDTGELFF.